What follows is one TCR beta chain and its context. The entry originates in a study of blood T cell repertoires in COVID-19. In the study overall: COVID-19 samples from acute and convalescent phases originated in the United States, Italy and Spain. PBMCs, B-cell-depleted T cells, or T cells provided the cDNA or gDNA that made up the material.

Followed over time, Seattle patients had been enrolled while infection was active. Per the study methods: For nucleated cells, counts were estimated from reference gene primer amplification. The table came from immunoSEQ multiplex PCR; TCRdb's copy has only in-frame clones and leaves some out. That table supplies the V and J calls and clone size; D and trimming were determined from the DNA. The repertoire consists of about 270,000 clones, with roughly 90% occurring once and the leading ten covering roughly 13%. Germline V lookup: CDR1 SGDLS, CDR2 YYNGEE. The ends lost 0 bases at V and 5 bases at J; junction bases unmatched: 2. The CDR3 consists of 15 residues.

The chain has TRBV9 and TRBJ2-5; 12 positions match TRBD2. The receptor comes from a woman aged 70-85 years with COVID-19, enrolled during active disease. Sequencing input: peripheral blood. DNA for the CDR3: TGTGCCAGCAGCGTAGGGACTAGCGGGGTTGAGACCCAGTACTTC. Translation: CASSVGTSGVETQYF.